This T cell receptor beta chain was recorded in a study of T cells in Graves' hyperthyroidism and ophthalmopathy. Study-level results: Blood also carried most thyroid clonotypes expanded above 0.001.

Ophthalmopathy patients had Clinical Activity Score at least 3, NOSPECS grade at least 4, duration under 3 months. Around 10 ml fresh peripheral blood yielded the PBMCs. In this sample, this clonotype turned up many times. Its antigen remains unidentified. Regions amplified from RNA transcripts were the TCR beta CDR3 regions. TCR CDR3 regions were first amplified by RT-PCR with HTBI primers. TCRdb called the multiplex PCR reads again in MiXCR, with one record for every CDR3 protein. The sample consists of 300,000 to 350,000 distinct CDR3 sequences, approximately 18% of them appearing once. This receptor was obtained from a woman in her thirties or forties with Graves' ophthalmopathy. Sequenced sample: blood.

CDR3 coding DNA: TGTGCCAGCAGAAGCCCTCCTTCGCTAGCGGGGACCGGGGAGCTGTTTTTT. Its translation: CASRSPPSLAGTGELFF. V usage is TRBV6-4 and J usage is TRBJ2-2; 9 bases map to TRBD2. The CDR3 has 17 residues. J gave up 5 bases and V 6 bases, and 13 bases lay outside the gene matches. Germline lookup yields CDR1 MRHNA and CDR2 SNTAGT.